This T cell receptor (beta chain) was recorded in a study of blood T cell repertoires in COVID-19. The repertoire was sequenced with immunoSEQ multiplex PCR; TCRdb's copy has only in-frame clones and lacks some. The sample consists of more than 20,000 clones, 75% to 90% of them appearing once. CDR1 is MNHEY and CDR2 is SMNVEV in the germline V gene (reference sequence). The CDR3 length is 16 residues. The V segment lost 1 base and the J segment 0 bases; nucleotides outside the gene matches: 6. The clonotype was recovered from a human donor in a cohort sampled during active COVID-19. The chain uses TRBV27 and TRBJ2-7; 7 bases line up with TRBD2. The sample consisted of peripheral blood. DNA of the CDR3: TGTGCCAGCAGTTTATTGGGCGGGGGAAGCTCCTACGAGCAGTACTTC. It encodes CASSLLGGGSSYEQYF.